One sample yielded the 6 T cell receptor beta chains listed below, sequenced in a study of T-cell reconstitution after alpha-beta-depleted transplantation in children. Molecular barcoding with unique molecular identifiers was used for the TCRbeta library. TCRdb reprocessed the PCR reads via MiXCR and lists one record per CDR3 protein. This table holds approximately 630,000 distinct CDR3 sequences, 13% found once. The sequencing used PBMCs, collected before TCRalphabeta/CD19-depleted stem cell transplant. All receptors come from a girl aged 2 to 9 with congenital amegakaryocytic thrombocytopenia, due to receive a stem cell transplant.

This clonotype was observed many times. The V call is TRBV5-1, the J call TRBJ2-1; D is perhaps TRBD2 (5 bases). CDR3 size: 14 residues. Trimming removed 0 bases at V and 6 bases at J, with 10 bases between. Germline CDR1 is SGHRS and CDR2 is YFSETQ. This CDR3 reads CASSLGWTLNEQFF. The CDR3 DNA sequence: TGCGCCAGCAGCTTGGGCTGGACTCTCAATGAGCAGTTCTTC.

This clonotype was recorded many times. V usage is TRBV7-6 and J usage is TRBJ2-3; the D gene could be TRBD1 or TRBD2 (5 bases each). V lost 3 bases and J 4 bases, leaving 11 bases between the germline ends. The CDR3 totals 14 residues. Germline CDR1 and CDR2: SGHVS and FNYEAQ. The chain's CDR3 is CASSFWDDSDTQYF. CDR3 DNA sequence: TGTGCCAGCAGCTTTTGGGACGATTCAGATACGCAGTATTTT.

This clonotype was seen many times. V gene TRBV20-1 combines with J gene TRBJ1-6, with 7 bases lining up with TRBD1. V lost 1 base to trimming and J lost 4 bases; unmatched junction nucleotides: 10. This CDR3 is built from 17 residues. Germline CDR1 is DFQATT and CDR2 is SNEGSKA (reference sequence). The DNA for the CDR3 is TGCAGTGCTAGAGTTCAAAATTCGGGACAGTATAATTCACCCCTCCACTTT. Translated: CSARVQNSGQYNSPLHF.

Points on this clonotype: A read error is possible here, since a much larger clone lies one base away. The chain has TRBV20-1 and TRBJ2-1; 7 positions agree with TRBD2. This CDR3 spans 13 amino acids. CDR1 is DFQATT, CDR2 SNEGSKA, per germline (reference sequence). With 7 bases clipped from V and 6 bases from J, the junction kept 9 bases outside the gene matches. The DNA of the CDR3 is TGCAGTGGGGAGCGGGACTCTATCAATGAGCAGTTCTTC. It translates to CSGERDSINEQFF.

The chain joins TRBV7-3 to TRBJ2-4, with 12 bases fitting TRBD2. Losses at the gene ends were 5 bases for V and 9 bases for J; bases not matched to a gene: 11. From germline, CDR1 is SGHTA and CDR2 FQGTGA. This CDR3 has 16 residues. Written as DNA, the CDR3 is TGTGCCAGCAGCCTATACGGGACTAGCGGGTCAGGCATTCAGTACTTC. Translation: CASSLYGTSGSGIQYF.

The genes are TRBV20-1 and TRBJ2-5, with a tentative D call TRBD2 (6 bases). Trimming took off 6 bases at V and 5 bases at J, with 22 bases between the two ends. The CDR3 covers 15 residues. The germline CDR1 and CDR2 sequences are DFQATT and SNEGSKA (reference sequence). The CDR3 loop is CSAVSGPSVSETQYF. In DNA form, the CDR3 reads TGCAGTGCCGTATCCGGGCCTAGCGTTTCGGAGACCCAGTACTTC.